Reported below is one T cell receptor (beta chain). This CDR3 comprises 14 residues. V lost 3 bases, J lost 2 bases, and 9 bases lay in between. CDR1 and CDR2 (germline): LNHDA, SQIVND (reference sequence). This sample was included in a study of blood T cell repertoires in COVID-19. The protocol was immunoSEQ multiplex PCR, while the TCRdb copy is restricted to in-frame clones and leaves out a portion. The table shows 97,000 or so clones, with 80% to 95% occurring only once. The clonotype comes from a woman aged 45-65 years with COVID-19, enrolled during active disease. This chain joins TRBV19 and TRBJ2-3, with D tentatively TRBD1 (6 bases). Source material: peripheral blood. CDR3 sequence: CASSIGQFTDTQYF. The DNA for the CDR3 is TGTGCCAGTAGTATCGGACAGTTCACAGATACGCAGTATTTT. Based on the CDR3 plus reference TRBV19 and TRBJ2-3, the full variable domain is DGGITQSPKYLFRKEGQNVTLSCEQNLNHDAMYWYRQDPGQGLRLIYYSQIVNDFQKGDIAEGYSVSREKKESFPLTVTSAQKNPTAFYLCASSIGQFTDTQYFGPGTRLTVL.